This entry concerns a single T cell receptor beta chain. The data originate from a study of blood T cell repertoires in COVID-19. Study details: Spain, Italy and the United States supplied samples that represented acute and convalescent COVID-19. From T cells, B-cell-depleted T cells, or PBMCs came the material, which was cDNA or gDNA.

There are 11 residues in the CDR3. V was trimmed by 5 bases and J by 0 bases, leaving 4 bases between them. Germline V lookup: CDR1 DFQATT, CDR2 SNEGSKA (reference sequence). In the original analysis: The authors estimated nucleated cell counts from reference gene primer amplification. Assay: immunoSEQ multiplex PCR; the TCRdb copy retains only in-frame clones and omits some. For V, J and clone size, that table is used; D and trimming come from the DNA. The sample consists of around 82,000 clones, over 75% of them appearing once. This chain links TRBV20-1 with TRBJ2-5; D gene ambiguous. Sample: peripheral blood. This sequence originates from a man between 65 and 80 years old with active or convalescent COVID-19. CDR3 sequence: CSAQYQETQYF. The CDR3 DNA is TGCAGTGCTCAGTACCAAGAGACCCAGTACTTC.